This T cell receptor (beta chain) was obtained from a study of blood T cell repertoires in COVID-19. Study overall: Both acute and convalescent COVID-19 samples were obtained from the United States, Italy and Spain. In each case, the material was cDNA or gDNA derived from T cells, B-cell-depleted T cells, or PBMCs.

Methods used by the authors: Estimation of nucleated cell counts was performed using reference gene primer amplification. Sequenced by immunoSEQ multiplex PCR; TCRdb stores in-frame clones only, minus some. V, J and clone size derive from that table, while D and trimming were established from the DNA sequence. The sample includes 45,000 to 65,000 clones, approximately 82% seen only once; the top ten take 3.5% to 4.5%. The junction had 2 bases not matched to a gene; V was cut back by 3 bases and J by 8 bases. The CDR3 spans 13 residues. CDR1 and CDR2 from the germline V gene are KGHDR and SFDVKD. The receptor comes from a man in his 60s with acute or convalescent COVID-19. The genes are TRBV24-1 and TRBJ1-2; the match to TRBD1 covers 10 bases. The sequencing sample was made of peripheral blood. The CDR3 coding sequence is TGTGCCACCAGTGATGACAGGGGGCTCGGCTACACCTTC. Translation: CATSDDRGLGYTF.